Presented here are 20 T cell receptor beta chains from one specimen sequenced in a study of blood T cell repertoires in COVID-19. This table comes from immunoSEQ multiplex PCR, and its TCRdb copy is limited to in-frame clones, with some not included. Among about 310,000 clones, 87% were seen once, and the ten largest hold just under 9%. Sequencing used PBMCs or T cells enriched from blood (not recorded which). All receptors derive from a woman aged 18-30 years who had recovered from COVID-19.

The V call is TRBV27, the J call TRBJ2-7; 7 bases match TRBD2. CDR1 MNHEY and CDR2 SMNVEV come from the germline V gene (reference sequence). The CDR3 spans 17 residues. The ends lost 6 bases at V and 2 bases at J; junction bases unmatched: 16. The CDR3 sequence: CASSPSGEAGDPYEQYF. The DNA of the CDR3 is TGTGCCAGCAGCCCCTCGGGTGAGGCGGGAGACCCCTACGAGCAGTACTTC.

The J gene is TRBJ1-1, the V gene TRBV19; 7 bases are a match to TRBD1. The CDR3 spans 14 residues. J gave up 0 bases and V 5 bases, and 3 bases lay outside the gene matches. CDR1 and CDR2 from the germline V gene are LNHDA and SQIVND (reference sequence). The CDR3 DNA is TGTGCCAGTAGTCGACAGGGACTGAACACTGAAGCTTTCTTT. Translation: CASSRQGLNTEAFF.

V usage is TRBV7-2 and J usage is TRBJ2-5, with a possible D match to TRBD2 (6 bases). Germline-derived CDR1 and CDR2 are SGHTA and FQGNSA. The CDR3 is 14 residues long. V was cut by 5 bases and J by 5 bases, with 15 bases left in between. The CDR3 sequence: CASSPWRAVETQYF. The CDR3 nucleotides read TGTGCCAGCAGCCCCTGGAGGGCCGTCGAGACCCAGTACTTC.

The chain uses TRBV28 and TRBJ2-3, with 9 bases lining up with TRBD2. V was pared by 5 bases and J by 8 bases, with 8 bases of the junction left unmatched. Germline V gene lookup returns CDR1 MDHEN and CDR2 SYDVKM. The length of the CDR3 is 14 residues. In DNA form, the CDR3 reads TGTGCCAGCAGTCTTACTAGCGGGCTTATTACGCAGTATTTT. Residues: CASSLTSGLITQYF.

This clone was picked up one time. The CDR3 reads CASSSGTGEAFF. The CDR3 nucleotides read TGTGCCAGCAGCTCAGGGACAGGAGAAGCTTTCTTT. The J gene is TRBJ1-1, the V gene TRBV7-6, with 8 nucleotides matching TRBD1. V lost 4 bases, J lost 8 bases, and 3 bases stayed unmatched. CDR3 length: 12 residues. Looked up from germline, CDR1 is SGHVS and CDR2 is FNYEAQ.

In nucleotides, the CDR3 is TGTGCCATCAGCCGGGACAGGGCCAACACTGAAGCTTTCTTT. Translation: CAISRDRANTEAFF. This chain links TRBV10-3 with TRBJ1-1; 9 bases are shared with TRBD1. This CDR3 spans 14 amino acids. V lost 6 bases to trimming and J lost 2 bases; unmatched junction nucleotides: 4. Germline V gene sequence: CDR1 ENHRY, CDR2 SYGVKD.

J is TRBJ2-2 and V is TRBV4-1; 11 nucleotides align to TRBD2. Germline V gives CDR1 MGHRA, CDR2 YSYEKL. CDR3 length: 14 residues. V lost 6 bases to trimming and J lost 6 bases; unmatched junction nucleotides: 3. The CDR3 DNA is TGCGCCAGCAGGCTAGCGGGAGGTCCCGGGGAGCTGTTTTTT. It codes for CASRLAGGPGELFF.

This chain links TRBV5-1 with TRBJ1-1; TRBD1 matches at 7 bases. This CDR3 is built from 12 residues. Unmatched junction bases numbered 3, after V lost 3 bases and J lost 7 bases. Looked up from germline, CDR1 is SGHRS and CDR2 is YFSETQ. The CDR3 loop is CASSWGTDEAFF. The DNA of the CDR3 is TGCGCCAGCAGCTGGGGGACAGATGAAGCTTTCTTT.

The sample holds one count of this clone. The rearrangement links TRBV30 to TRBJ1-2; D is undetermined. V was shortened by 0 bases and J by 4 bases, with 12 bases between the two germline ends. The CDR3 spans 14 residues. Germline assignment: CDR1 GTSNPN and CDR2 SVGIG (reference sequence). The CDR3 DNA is TGTGCCTGGAGTGTTTTACAGCAAGGCTATGGCTACACCTTC. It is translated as CAWSVLQQGYGYTF.

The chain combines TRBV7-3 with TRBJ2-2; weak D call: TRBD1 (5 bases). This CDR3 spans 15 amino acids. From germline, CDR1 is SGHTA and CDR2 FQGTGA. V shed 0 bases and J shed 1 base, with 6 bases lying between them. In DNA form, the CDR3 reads TGTGCCAGCAGCTTAACCAGGGAGAACACCGGGGAGCTGTTTTTT. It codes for CASSLTRENTGELFF.

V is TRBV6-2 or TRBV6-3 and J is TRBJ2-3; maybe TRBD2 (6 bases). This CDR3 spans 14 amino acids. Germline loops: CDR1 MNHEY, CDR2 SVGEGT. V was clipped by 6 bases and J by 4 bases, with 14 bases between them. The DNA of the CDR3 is TGTGCCAGCAGCAAACGACTAGAGGCAGATACGCAGTATTTT. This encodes CASSKRLEADTQYF.

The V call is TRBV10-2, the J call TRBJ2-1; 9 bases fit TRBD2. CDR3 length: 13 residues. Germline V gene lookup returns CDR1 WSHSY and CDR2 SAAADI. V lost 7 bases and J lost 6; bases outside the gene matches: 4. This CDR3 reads CASKETSGNEQFF. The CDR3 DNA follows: TGCGCCAGCAAAGAGACTAGCGGCAATGAGCAGTTCTTC.

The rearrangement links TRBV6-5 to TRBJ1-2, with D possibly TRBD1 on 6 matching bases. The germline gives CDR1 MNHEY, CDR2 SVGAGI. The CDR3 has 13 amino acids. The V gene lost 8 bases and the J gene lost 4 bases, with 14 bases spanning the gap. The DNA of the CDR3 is TGTGCCAGCCACCGGACAGAAAGCTATGGCTACACCTTC. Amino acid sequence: CASHRTESYGYTF.

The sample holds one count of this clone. CDR3 residues: CASSSRQEKPGGTEAFF. CDR3 nucleotide sequence: TGTGCCAGCAGCTCCCGACAGGAGAAACCGGGTGGCACTGAAGCTTTCTTT. The chain is built from TRBV4-2 and TRBJ1-1; weak D call: TRBD1 (6 bases). The CDR3 consists of 17 residues. Germline V CDR1 and CDR2: LGHNA, YNFKEQ. The V end was cut by 5 bases, the J end by 4 bases, with 23 bases between.

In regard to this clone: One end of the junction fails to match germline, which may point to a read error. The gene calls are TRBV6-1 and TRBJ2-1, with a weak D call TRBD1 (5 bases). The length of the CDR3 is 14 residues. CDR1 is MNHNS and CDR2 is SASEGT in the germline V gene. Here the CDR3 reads CASTEDSSYNEQFF. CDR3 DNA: TGTGCCAGCACTGAAGACAGCTCCTACAATGAGCAGTTCTTC.

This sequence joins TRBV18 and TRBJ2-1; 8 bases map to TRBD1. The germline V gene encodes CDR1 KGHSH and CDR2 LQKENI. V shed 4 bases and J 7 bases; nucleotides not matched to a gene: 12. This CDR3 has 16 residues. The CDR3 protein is CASSRNPGQAVNEQFF. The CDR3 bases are TGTGCCAGCTCACGCAATCCGGGACAGGCCGTTAATGAGCAGTTCTTC.

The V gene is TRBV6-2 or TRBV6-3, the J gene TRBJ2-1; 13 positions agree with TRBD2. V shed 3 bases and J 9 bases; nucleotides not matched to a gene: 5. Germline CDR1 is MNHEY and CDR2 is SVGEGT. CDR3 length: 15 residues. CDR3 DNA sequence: TGTGCCAGCAGTTATAAACTAGCGGGGGGGCTTGAGCAGTTCTTC. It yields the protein CASSYKLAGGLEQFF.

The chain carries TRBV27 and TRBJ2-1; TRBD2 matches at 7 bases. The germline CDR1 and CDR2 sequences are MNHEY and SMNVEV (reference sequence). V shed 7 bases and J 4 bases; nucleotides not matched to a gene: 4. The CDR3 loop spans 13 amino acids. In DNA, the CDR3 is TGTGCCAGCACCCCTAGCGGATACAATGAGCAGTTCTTC. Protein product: CASTPSGYNEQFF.

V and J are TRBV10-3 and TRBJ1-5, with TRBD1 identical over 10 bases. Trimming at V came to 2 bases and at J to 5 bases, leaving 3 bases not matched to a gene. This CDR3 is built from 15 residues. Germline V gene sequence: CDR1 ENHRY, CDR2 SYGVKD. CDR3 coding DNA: TGTGCCATCAGTGAGGCCGGGACAGGGGATCAGCCCCAGCATTTT. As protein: CAISEAGTGDQPQHF.

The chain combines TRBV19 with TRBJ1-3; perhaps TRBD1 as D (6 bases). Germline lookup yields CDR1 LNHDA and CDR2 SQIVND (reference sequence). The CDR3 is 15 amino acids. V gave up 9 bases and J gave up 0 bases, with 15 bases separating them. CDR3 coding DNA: TGTGCCAGCAGACAGGATAGTTCCTCTGGAAACACCATATATTTT. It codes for CASRQDSSSGNTIYF. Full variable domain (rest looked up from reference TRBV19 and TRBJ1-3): DGGITQSPKYLFRKEGQNVTLSCEQNLNHDAMYWYRQDPGQGLRLIYYSQIVNDFQKGDIAEGYSVSREKKESFPLTVTSAQKNPTAFYLCASRQDSSSGNTIYFGEGSWLTVV.